This T cell receptor (beta chain) was obtained from a study of blood T cell repertoires in COVID-19. Unmatched junction bases numbered 3, after V lost 1 base and J lost 0 bases. The germline CDR1 and CDR2 sequences are SGHDT and YYEEEE. CDR3 length: 17 residues. TCRdb keeps only in-frame clones here, not all; method: immunoSEQ multiplex PCR. The repertoire holds under 100,000 clones, with about 85% as singletons. The sample taken for sequencing was peripheral blood. The sequence was collected from a man older than 75 with active or convalescent COVID-19. The rearrangement joins TRBV5-6 to TRBJ1-6; 8 nucleotides line up with TRBD1. For the CDR3, the DNA is TGTGCCAGCAGCTTGAGGACAGGGAGCTCCTATAATTCACCCCTCCACTTT. Translating it yields CASSLRTGSSYNSPLHF.